Included here is one T cell receptor (beta chain) sequence, with context. The sample is drawn from a study of control samples from healthy donors and cancer patients. This CDR3 has 14 amino acids. Per germline, CDR1 SGHNT and CDR2 YYREEE (reference sequence). The V end was cut by 1 base, the J end by 5 bases, with 12 bases between. Measured with immunoSEQ multiplex PCR; TCRdb has only the in-frame clones, and not every one. The table shows 120,000 or so clones, with less than 95% occurring only once. The chain uses TRBV5-4 and TRBJ2-5, with D perhaps assigned TRBD1 or TRBD2 (5 bases each). The specimen sequenced was blood. This receptor was obtained from a man aged 30-40 years in good health. The CDR3 bases are TGTGCCAGCAGCTTGATTACCAGGGACGAGACCCAGTACTTC. This codes for CASSLITRDETQYF.